This T cell receptor beta chain derives from a study of T cells in Graves' hyperthyroidism and ophthalmopathy. Findings and caveats of the study: Most thyroid clonotypes that were expanded above 0.001 also turned up in blood.

This clonotype was picked up a small number of times. Its target is not known. The investigators amplified TCR beta CDR3 regions from RNA transcripts. The TCR CDR3 was amplified in a first-round RT-PCR using the HTBI primer set. MiXCR, applied by TCRdb to the multiplex PCR reads, yields one record per CDR3 protein. The sample consists of 90,000 to 120,000 distinct CDR3 sequences, 16% of them appearing once. With 2 bases clipped from V and 5 bases from J, the junction kept 11 bases outside the gene matches. The germline CDR1 and CDR2 sequences are SEHNR and FQNEAQ (reference sequence). The length of the CDR3 is 17 residues. Over 18 months, lack of ophthalmopathy progression marked Graves' hyperthyroidism as stable. Patients were aged 18 to 65, had disease duration under 2 months, and had newly diagnosed hyperthyroidism. Diagnosis relied on clinical symptoms, serum thyroxine and TRAb, thyroid ultrasound and orbital computed tomography.

Material: blood. This chain connects TRBV7-9 to TRBJ2-2; 7 nucleotides line up with TRBD1. This receptor was taken from a woman between 45 and 65 years old with Graves' hyperthyroidism. The CDR3 protein is CASSLRSGPRGTGELFF. In DNA, the CDR3 is TGTGCCAGCAGCTTAAGGTCGGGACCCAGGGGGACCGGGGAGCTGTTTTTT.